The clone carrying this T cell receptor beta chain was seen a handful of times. CDR3 length: 13 residues. CDR1 and CDR2 from the germline V gene are SEHNR and FQNEAQ (reference sequence). The V gene lost 3 bases and the J gene lost 5 bases, with 10 bases spanning the gap. This sample is part of a study of shared T cell receptors in the human thymus. Only in-frame clones appear in the TCRdb table, and some are missing; sequencing was by immunoSEQ multiplex PCR. The sample contains roughly 560,000 clones, approximately 80% of which appear only once. The sample also formed part of further work on human thymus T cells. From that second work: Corrective heart surgery yielded resections, and these provided the thymus tissue. Thymic and blood repertoires showed apparently biased V and J gene usage. Related studies found that unrelated individuals share highly overlapping thymic repertoires.

Sequenced: thymocytes. This chain links TRBV7-9 with TRBJ1-2, with no clear D. This TCR derives from a boy under three years old with a congenital heart defect. As DNA, the CDR3 is TGTGCCAGCAGCTTCCACGGTTCGTATGGCTACACCTTC. This translates into CASSFHGSYGYTF.